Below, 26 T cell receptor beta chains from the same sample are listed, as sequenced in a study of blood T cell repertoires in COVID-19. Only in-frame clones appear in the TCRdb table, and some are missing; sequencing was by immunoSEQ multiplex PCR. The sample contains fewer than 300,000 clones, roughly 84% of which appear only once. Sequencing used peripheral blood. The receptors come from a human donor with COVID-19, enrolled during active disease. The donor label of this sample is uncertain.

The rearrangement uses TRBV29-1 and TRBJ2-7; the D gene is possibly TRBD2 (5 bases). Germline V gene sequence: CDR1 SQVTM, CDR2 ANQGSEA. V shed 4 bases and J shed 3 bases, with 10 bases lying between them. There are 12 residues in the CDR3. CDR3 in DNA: TGCAGCGTTGTACTTGGGAGCTACGAGCAGTACTTC. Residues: CSVVLGSYEQYF.

The CDR3 nucleotides are TGCAGCGTTGAAGTACTAGCGGGAGGGGCCGGGGAGCTGTTTTTT. It encodes CSVEVLAGGAGELFF. The chain joins TRBV29-1 to TRBJ2-2, with 13 positions matching TRBD2. The CDR3 runs to 15 residues. V lost 1 base to trimming and J lost 6 bases; unmatched junction nucleotides: 2. Germline V lookup: CDR1 SQVTM, CDR2 ANQGSEA.

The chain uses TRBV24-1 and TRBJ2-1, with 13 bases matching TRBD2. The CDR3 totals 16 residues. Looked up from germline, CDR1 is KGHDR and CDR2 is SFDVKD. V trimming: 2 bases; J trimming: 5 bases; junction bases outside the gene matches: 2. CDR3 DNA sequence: TGTGCCACCAGTGATTGGACTAGCGGGAGCCACAATGAGCAGTTCTTC. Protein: CATSDWTSGSHNEQFF.

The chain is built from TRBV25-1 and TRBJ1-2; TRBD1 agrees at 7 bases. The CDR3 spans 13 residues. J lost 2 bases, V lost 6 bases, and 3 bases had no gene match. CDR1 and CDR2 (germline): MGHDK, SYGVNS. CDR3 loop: CASRGDRNYGYTF. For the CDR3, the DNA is TGTGCCAGCAGGGGGGACAGAAACTATGGCTACACCTTC.

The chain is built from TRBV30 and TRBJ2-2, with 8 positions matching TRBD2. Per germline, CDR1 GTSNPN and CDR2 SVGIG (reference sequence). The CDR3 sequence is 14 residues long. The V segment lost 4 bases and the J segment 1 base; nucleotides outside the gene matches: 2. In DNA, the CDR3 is TGTGCCTGGAAAACTAGCGGGAACACCGGGGAGCTGTTTTTT. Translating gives CAWKTSGNTGELFF. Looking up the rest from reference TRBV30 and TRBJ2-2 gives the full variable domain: SQTIHQWPATLVQPVGSPLSLECTVEGTSNPNLYWYRQAAGRGLQLLFYSVGIGQISSEVPQNLSASRPQDRQFILSSKKLLLSDSGFYLCAWKTSGNTGELFFGEGSRLTVL.

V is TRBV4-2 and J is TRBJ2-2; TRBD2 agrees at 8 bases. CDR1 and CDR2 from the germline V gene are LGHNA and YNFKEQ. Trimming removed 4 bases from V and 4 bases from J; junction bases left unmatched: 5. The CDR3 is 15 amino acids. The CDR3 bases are TGTGCCAGCAGCCCGGGGAGCGGGAGCACCGGGGAGCTGTTTTTT. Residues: CASSPGSGSTGELFF.

CDR3 sequence: CASSQGLAGGTDTQYF. The CDR3 nucleotides read TGCGCCAGCAGCCAAGGACTAGCGGGAGGCACAGATACGCAGTATTTT. The chain recombines TRBV4-3 with TRBJ2-3, with 12 bases matching TRBD2. This CDR3 spans 16 amino acids. Germline CDR1 reads LGHNA; CDR2 reads YSLEER. V lost 1 base and J lost 1; bases outside the gene matches: 0.

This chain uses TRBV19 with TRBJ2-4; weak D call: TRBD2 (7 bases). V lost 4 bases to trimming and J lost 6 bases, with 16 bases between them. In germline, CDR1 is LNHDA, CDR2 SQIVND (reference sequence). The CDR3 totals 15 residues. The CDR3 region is CASSRGGGAVNIQYF. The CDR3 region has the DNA TGTGCCAGTAGTAGGGGAGGGGGAGCAGTAAACATTCAGTACTTC.

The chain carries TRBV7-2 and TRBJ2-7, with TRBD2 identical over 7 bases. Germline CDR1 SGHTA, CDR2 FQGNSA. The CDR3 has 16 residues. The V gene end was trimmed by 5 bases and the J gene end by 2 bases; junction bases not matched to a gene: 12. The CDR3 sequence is CASSLVGGSLPYEQYF. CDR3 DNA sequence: TGTGCCAGCAGCCTAGTCGGCGGGAGTCTTCCCTACGAGCAGTACTTC. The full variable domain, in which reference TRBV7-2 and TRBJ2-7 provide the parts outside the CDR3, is GAGVSQSPSNKVTEKGKDVELRCDPISGHTALYWYRQSLGQGLEFLIYFQGNSAPDKSGLPSDRFSAERTGGSVSTLTIQRTQQEDSAVYLCASSLVGGSLPYEQYFGPGTRLTVT.

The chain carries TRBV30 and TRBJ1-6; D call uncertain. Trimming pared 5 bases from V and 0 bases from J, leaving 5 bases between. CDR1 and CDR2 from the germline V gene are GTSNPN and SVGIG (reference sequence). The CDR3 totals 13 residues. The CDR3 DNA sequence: TGTGCCTGGGAGAGCTCCTATAATTCACCCCTCCACTTT. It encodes CAWESSYNSPLHF.

The CDR3 DNA reads TGTGCCAGCAGCCTTGTAGTCACAGATACGCAGTATTTT. Translation: CASSLVVTDTQYF. V is TRBV7-6 and J is TRBJ2-3; D ambiguous. The length of the CDR3 is 13 residues. V dropped 5 bases and J dropped 2 bases, with 8 bases sitting between them. Germline assignment: CDR1 SGHVS and CDR2 FNYEAQ.

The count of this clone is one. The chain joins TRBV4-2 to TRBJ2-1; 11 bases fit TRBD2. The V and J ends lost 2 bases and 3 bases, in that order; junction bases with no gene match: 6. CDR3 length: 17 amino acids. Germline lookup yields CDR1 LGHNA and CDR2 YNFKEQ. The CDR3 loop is CASSQTLGTSGYNEQFF. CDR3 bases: TGTGCCAGCAGCCAAACGCTCGGGACTAGCGGCTACAATGAGCAGTTCTTC.

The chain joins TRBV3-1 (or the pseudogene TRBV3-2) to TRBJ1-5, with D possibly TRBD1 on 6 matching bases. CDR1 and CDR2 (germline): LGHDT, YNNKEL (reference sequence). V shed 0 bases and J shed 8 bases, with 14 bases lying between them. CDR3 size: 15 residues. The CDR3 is CASSQDWGGGKPQHF. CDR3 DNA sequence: TGTGCCAGCAGCCAAGATTGGGGGGGCGGAAAGCCCCAGCATTTT.

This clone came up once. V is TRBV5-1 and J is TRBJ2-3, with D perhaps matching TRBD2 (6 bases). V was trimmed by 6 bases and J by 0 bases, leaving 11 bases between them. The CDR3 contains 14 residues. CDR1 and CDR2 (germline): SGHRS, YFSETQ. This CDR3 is CASNRDFSTDTQYF. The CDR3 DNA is TGCGCCAGCAACCGGGACTTTAGCACAGATACGCAGTATTTT. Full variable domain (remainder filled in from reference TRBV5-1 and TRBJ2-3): KAGVTQTPRYLIKTRGQQVTLSCSPISGHRSVSWYQQTPGQGLQFLFEYFSETQRNKGNFPGRFSGRQFSNSRSEMNVSTLELGDSALYLCASNRDFSTDTQYFGPGTRLTVL.

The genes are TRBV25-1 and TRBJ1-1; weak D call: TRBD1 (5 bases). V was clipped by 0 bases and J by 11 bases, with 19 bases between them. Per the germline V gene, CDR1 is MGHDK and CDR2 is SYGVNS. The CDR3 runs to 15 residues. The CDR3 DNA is TGTGCCAGCAGTGAATATGTTTCGGCAGGGAATGGGGCTTTCTTT. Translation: CASSEYVSAGNGAFF.

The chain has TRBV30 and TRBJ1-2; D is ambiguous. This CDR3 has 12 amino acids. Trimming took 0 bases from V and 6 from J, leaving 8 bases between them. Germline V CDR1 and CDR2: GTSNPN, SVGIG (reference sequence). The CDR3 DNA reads TGTGCCTGGAGTGTCCACATGGATGGCTACACCTTC. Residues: CAWSVHMDGYTF.

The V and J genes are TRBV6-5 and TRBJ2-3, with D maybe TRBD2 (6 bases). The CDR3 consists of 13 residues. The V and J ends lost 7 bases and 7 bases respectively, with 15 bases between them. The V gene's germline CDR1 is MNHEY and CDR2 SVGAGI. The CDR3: CASTRGRGNTQYF. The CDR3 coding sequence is TGTGCCAGCACCCGGGGGAGAGGGAATACGCAGTATTTT.

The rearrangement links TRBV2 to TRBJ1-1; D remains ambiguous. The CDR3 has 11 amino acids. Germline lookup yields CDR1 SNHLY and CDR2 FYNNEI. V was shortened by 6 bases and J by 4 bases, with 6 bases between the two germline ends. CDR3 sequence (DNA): TGTGCCAGCAGGAGGGTCACTGAAGCTTTCTTT. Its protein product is CASRRVTEAFF.

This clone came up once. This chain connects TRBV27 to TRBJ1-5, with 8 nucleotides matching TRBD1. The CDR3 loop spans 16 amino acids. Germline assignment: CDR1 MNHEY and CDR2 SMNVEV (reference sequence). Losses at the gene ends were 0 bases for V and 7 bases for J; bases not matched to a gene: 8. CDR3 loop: CASSLSPGGARQPQHF. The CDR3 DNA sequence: TGTGCCAGCAGTTTATCCCCAGGGGGCGCACGCCAGCCCCAGCATTTT.

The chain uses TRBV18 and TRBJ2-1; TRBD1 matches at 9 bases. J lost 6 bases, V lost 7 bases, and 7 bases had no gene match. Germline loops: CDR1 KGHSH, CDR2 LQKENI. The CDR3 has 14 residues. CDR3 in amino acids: CASFRDRVINEQFF. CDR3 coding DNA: TGTGCCAGCTTCCGGGACAGGGTGATCAATGAGCAGTTCTTC.

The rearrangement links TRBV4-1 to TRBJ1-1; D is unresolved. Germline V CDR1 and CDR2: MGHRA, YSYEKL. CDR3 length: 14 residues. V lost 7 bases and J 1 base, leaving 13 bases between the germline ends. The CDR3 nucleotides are TGCGCCAGCACCTTAAGCCCGGGGAACACTGAAGCTTTCTTT. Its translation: CASTLSPGNTEAFF.

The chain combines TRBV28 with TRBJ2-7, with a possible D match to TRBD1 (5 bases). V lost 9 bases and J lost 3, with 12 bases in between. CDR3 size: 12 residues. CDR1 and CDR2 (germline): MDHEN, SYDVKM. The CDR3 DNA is TGTGCCAGTCAGGGTAGGAACTACGAGCAGTACTTC. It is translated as CASQGRNYEQYF.

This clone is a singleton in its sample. The CDR3 loop reads CASSQERGSGTDTQYF. DNA of the CDR3: TGCGCCAGCAGCCAAGAACGGGGGAGTGGCACAGATACGCAGTATTTT. The chain uses TRBV4-1 and TRBJ2-3; a weak D match, TRBD2 (6 bases). The CDR3 runs to 16 residues. V dropped 0 bases and J dropped 1 base, with 11 bases sitting between them. Germline V gives CDR1 MGHRA, CDR2 YSYEKL.

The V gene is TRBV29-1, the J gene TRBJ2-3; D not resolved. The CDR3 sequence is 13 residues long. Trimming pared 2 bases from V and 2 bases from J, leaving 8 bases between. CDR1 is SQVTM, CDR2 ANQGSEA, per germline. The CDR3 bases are TGCAGCGTTGAAAAGGCGGACACAGATACGCAGTATTTT. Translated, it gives CSVEKADTDTQYF.

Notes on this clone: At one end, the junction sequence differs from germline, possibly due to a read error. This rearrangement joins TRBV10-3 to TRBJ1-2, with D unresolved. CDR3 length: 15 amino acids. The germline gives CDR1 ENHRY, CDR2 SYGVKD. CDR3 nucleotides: TGTGCCATCATTGAGGAGAGGGAGGAGGGCTATGGCTACACCTTC. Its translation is CAIIEEREEGYGYTF.

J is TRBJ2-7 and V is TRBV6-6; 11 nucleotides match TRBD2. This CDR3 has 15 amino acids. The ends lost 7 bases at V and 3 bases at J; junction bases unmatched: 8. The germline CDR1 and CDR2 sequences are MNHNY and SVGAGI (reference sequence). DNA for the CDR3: TGTGCCAGCACCCTCCCCGGGACTAGCGGCTACGAGCAGTACTTC. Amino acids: CASTLPGTSGYEQYF.